The 22 T cell receptor beta chains listed next were all sequenced from one sample in a study of beta chain features in type 1 diabetes. Study-wide results and limits: Shortening that was moderate but significant affected the TCRB CDR3s of Type 1 diabetes patients in all four CD4+ subsets.

Every bit of the isolated RNA underwent reverse transcription, so sequencing read expressed TCRB transcripts. The repertoire was sequenced with immunoSEQ multiplex PCR; TCRdb's copy has only in-frame clones and lacks some. There are 300,000 to 400,000 clones in the sample; around 9.6% occur only once, and 0.6% lies in the top ten. The antigens these receptors bind are not known. Sequencing was done on a sample of central memory CD4+ T cells from blood. Receptors were obtained from a man aged 30-40 years with type 1 diabetes.

The chain is built from TRBV15 and TRBJ2-3; D is perhaps TRBD1 (5 bases). V lost 5 bases and J lost 2, with 11 bases in between. Germline V CDR1 and CDR2: LNHNV, YYDKDF (reference sequence). The CDR3 runs 14 residues. In DNA form, the CDR3 reads TGTGCCACCAGCCTCCAGGGTTACACAGATACGCAGTATTTT. It codes for CATSLQGYTDTQYF.

This clone was observed a few times. The chain employs TRBV6-5 and TRBJ1-2; D is ambiguous. The CDR3 length is 13 residues. V lost 10 bases, J lost 0 bases, and 12 bases lay in between. The germline V gene encodes CDR1 MNHEY and CDR2 SVGAGI. The CDR3 loop is CATLDGANYGYTF. The CDR3 DNA reads as TGTGCCACCCTGGACGGAGCTAACTATGGCTACACCTTC.

This chain joins TRBV18 and TRBJ1-5; a possible D gene is TRBD1 (5 bases). The V gene's germline CDR1 is KGHSH and CDR2 LQKENI. V was shortened by 2 bases and J by 2 bases, with 13 bases between the two germline ends. The length of the CDR3 is 16 residues. The DNA of the CDR3 is TGTGCCAGCTCACCAAGTTTAGGGGAAGGCAATCAGCCCCAGCATTTT. Its protein product is CASSPSLGEGNQPQHF.

The sample holds many counts of this clone. The chain is built from TRBV10-3 and TRBJ1-1; 7 bases line up with TRBD1. V was pared by 7 bases and J by 6 bases, with 14 bases of the junction left unmatched. CDR3 length: 15 amino acids. Germline assignment: CDR1 ENHRY and CDR2 SYGVKD. In DNA, the CDR3 is TGTGCCATCACTGACAGGGTCTCGGGTGGCCCTGAAGCTTTCTTT. Translating gives CAITDRVSGGPEAFF.

Many counts were recorded for this clone. The rearrangement links TRBV21-1 to TRBJ2-3; TRBD1, the D gene given by the table, was not confirmed from the DNA. TRBV21-1 is flagged as a pseudogene. The CDR3 extends over 16 amino acids. The CDR3 is CASSNMDRGLTDTQYF. Here the CDR3 DNA reads TGTGCCAGCAGCAACATGGACAGGGGACTCACAGATACGCAGTATTTT.

This clone was found a few times. Other DNA sequences from this sample encode an identical CDR3 as well. The genes are TRBV29-1 and TRBJ1-2; maybe TRBD1 (5 bases). The CDR3 extends over 9 amino acids. Trimming pared 7 bases from V and 5 bases from J, leaving 5 bases between. Germline lookup yields CDR1 SQVTM and CDR2 ANQGSEA. The CDR3 sequence is CSAGYGYTF. The CDR3 DNA sequence: TGCAGCGCAGGGTATGGCTACACCTTC.

In this sample, this clone turned up a few times. The chain links TRBV9 to TRBJ2-1; D call uncertain. V was cut by 0 bases and J by 7 bases, with 14 bases left in between. The CDR3 sequence is 15 residues long. Germline CDR1 is SGDLS and CDR2 is YYNGEE. The DNA for the CDR3 is TGTGCCAGCAGCGTAGATGGGCTATCTGCTAATGAGCAGTTCTTC. It encodes CASSVDGLSANEQFF.

This clone was seen a few times. The V gene is TRBV7-2, the J gene TRBJ2-3; 10 bases map to TRBD1. The junction had 1 base not matched to a gene; V was cut back by 4 bases and J by 0 bases. The CDR3 sequence is 15 residues long. Germline V gives CDR1 SGHTA, CDR2 FQGNSA. CDR3 region: CASSSGQGSTDTQYF. The CDR3 nucleotides read TGTGCCAGCAGCTCGGGACAGGGGAGCACAGATACGCAGTATTTT.

The rearrangement links TRBV7-2 to TRBJ1-1; unclear D gene. The CDR3 sequence is 14 residues long. Germline V CDR1 and CDR2: SGHTA, FQGNSA. Trimming took off 1 base at V and 3 bases at J, with 9 bases between the two ends. This CDR3 is CASSLVRRDTEAFF. The CDR3 coding sequence is TGTGCCAGCAGCTTAGTGAGGAGGGACACTGAAGCTTTCTTT.

This clone was counted only a few times. This chain uses TRBV29-1 with TRBJ2-5; D is perhaps TRBD1 or TRBD2 (5 bases each). This CDR3 has 12 amino acids. V lost 4 bases, J lost 4 bases, and 10 bases lay in between. Germline CDR1 SQVTM, CDR2 ANQGSEA. This CDR3 is CSVGDGTETQYF. The DNA for the CDR3 is TGCAGCGTTGGGGATGGGACAGAGACCCAGTACTTC.

V is TRBV10-3 and J is TRBJ2-1; perhaps TRBD2 as D (6 bases). The CDR3 has 15 amino acids. V lost 8 bases, J lost 5 bases, and 19 bases lay in between. Germline CDR1 reads ENHRY; CDR2 reads SYGVKD. CDR3 region: CAIRGSSELNNEQFF. The CDR3 nucleotides are TGTGCCATCCGAGGGTCTAGCGAGTTAAACAATGAGCAGTTCTTC.

This clone was seen repeatedly, ten times or more. The V gene is TRBV5-6, the J gene TRBJ2-5; D is undetermined. The ends were cut back, 3 bases at V and 2 bases at J, with 11 bases in the middle. CDR1 and CDR2 (germline): SGHDT, YYEEEE. This CDR3 contains 14 residues. CDR3 DNA sequence: TGTGCCAGCAGCTCCCCCCTTGGGCAAGAGACCCAGTACTTC. It codes for CASSSPLGQETQYF.

The chain joins TRBV9 to TRBJ2-1, with TRBD2 identical over 10 bases. The CDR3 has 17 amino acids. Germline V gene lookup returns CDR1 SGDLS and CDR2 YYNGEE. V dropped 0 bases and J dropped 0; count of bases not matched to a gene: 3. CDR3 residues: CASSVAPSGSSYNEQFF. The CDR3 DNA sequence: TGTGCCAGCAGCGTAGCGCCTAGCGGGAGCTCCTACAATGAGCAGTTCTTC.

In this sample, this clone turned up a few times. The J gene is TRBJ2-3, the V gene TRBV28; 7 bases align to TRBD1. Trimming took 5 bases from V and 2 from J; bases not matched to a gene: 13. This CDR3 comprises 17 residues. Germline V gene sequence: CDR1 MDHEN, CDR2 SYDVKM. The chain's CDR3 is CASSPPGQAKYTDTQYF. Written as DNA, the CDR3 is TGTGCCAGCAGTCCCCCCGGACAGGCGAAATACACAGATACGCAGTATTTT.

This clone was recorded a few times. The chain recombines TRBV6-6 with TRBJ2-5; D might be TRBD1 or TRBD2, each matching 7 bases. There are 14 residues in the CDR3. Germline lookup yields CDR1 MNHNY and CDR2 SVGAGI (reference sequence). Trimming cost V 5 bases and J 2 bases, with 12 bases left between them. The CDR3 bases are TGTGCCAGCAGTCCGGGGGGACAGCAAGAGACCCAGTACTTC. Its protein product is CASSPGGQQETQYF.

This clone was detected only a few times. The chain has TRBV18 and TRBJ2-5; TRBD1 matches 8 bases. With 4 bases clipped from V and 4 bases from J, the junction kept 8 bases outside the gene matches. This CDR3 is built from 15 residues. Germline CDR1 reads KGHSH; CDR2 reads LQKENI. CDR3 coding DNA: TGTGCCAGCTCACGGCAGGGGGCGATCGGAGAGACCCAGTACTTC. Amino acid sequence: CASSRQGAIGETQYF. The entire variable domain, with the rest obtained from reference TRBV18 and TRBJ2-5, is as follows: NAGVMQNPRHLVRRRGQEARLRCSPMKGHSHVYWYRQLPEEGLKFMVYLQKENIIDESGMPKERFSAEFPKEGPSILRIQQVVRGDSAAYFCASSRQGAIGETQYFGPGTRLLVL.

This chain uses TRBV18 with TRBJ2-3; TRBD1 aligns across 8 bases. Trimming at V came to 6 bases and at J to 5 bases, leaving 7 bases not matched to a gene. The CDR3 has 14 residues. Germline V CDR1 and CDR2: KGHSH, LQKENI. The CDR3: CASSPQGAGDTQYF. As DNA, the CDR3 is TGTGCCAGCTCGCCCCAGGGGGCAGGAGATACGCAGTATTTT. Full variable domain (remainder filled in from reference TRBV18 and TRBJ2-3): NAGVMQNPRHLVRRRGQEARLRCSPMKGHSHVYWYRQLPEEGLKFMVYLQKENIIDESGMPKERFSAEFPKEGPSILRIQQVVRGDSAAYFCASSPQGAGDTQYFGPGTRLTVL.

The chain couples TRBV6-5 to TRBJ2-3, with TRBD2 matching 11 bases. This CDR3 comprises 15 residues. The germline V gene encodes CDR1 MNHEY and CDR2 SVGAGI. The V gene end was trimmed by 6 bases and the J gene end by 6 bases; junction bases not matched to a gene: 8. This CDR3 reads CASSHSGRGADTQYF. The CDR3, as DNA: TGTGCCAGCAGCCATAGCGGGAGGGGGGCTGATACGCAGTATTTT.

This clone was observed many times. The chain recombines TRBV4-2 with TRBJ2-3, with 8 bases that match TRBD1. This CDR3 is built from 14 residues. The germline V gene encodes CDR1 LGHNA and CDR2 YNFKEQ. The ends lost 4 bases at V and 4 bases at J; junction bases unmatched: 4. The CDR3 coding sequence is TGTGCCAGCAGCCCGCGGACAGGGTCAGATACGCAGTATTTT. Translated: CASSPRTGSDTQYF.

This clone was seen a few times. The chain joins TRBV4-2 to TRBJ2-3; D gene uncertain. The CDR3 contains 16 residues. CDR1 is LGHNA and CDR2 is YNFKEQ in the germline V gene. With 1 base removed from V and 0 bases from J, the gap between germline ends came to 11 bases. The CDR3 DNA is TGTGCCAGCAGCCAAGCGGCCATTTCTAGCACAGATACGCAGTATTTT. Residues: CASSQAAISSTDTQYF.

On this clone itself: The junction does not match germline at one end; this may be a read error. The same CDR3 can be traced to other DNA sequences in this sample. V and J are TRBV5-4 and TRBJ2-5; D is uncertain. This CDR3 is 13 amino acids long. Germline V lookup: CDR1 SGHNT, CDR2 YYREEE (reference sequence). The CDR3 DNA reads TGCGCCAGCAGCCCGGGTGCAACGGAGACCCAGTACTTC. This sequence encodes CASSPGATETQYF. Based on the CDR3 plus reference TRBV5-4 and TRBJ2-5, the full variable domain is ETGVTQSPTHLIKTRGQQVTLRCSSQSGHNTVSWYQQALGQGPQFIFQYYREEENGRGNFPPRFSGLQFPNYSSELNVNALELDDSALYLCASSPGATETQYFGPGTRLLVL.

This clone occurred a few times. The chain is built from TRBV19 and TRBJ2-5, with D unclear. The J call may be mistaken, given a closer DNA end match to TRBJ2-7. Germline V gene data show CDR1 as LNHDA and CDR2 as SQIVND (reference sequence). The CDR3 covers 12 residues. CDR3 protein: CASSGRRYEQYF. As DNA, the CDR3 is TGTGCCAGCAGTGGCCGTCGCTACGAGCAGTACTTC.